This entry concerns a single T cell receptor beta chain. Then a second PCR, running roughly 7 to 11 cycles, was carried out with a sample-barcoded 5' primer and a J-beta primer mix. TCRdb fed the 5' RACE reads into MiXCR, producing one record per CDR3 protein. The repertoire consists of 2 million or so distinct CDR3 sequences, with approximately 50% occurring once and the leading ten covering over 2%. This sample was included in a study of blood T cells in healthy people across ages. As for the study in general: Through template switching, about one barcoded beta molecule was captured per two T cells, as measured in model experiments.

Germline V gene lookup returns CDR1 SGHRS and CDR2 YFSETQ. This CDR3 spans 15 amino acids. Sequenced material: blood. The chain links TRBV5-1 to TRBJ2-1; TRBD1 might be the D (5 bases). The better agreement between TRBJ2-7 and the DNA end casts doubt on the J call. This sequence originates from a woman in her forties in good health. Here the CDR3 DNA reads TGCGCCAGCAGCGCGGCGCCAGGGTCCGTCTACGAGCAGTACTTC. Protein product: CASSAAPGSVYEQYF.